Given below is one T cell receptor (beta chain) in context. What it binds is unknown. These data belong to a study of cytomegalovirus exposure and HLA in healthy donors. There are 14 residues in the CDR3. Germline assignment: CDR1 SGHRS and CDR2 YFSETQ. The germline V and J ends were trimmed by 1 base and 5 bases, with 9 bases remaining between them. Amplification used 60 Vbeta primers and 13 Jbeta primers. Only in-frame clones appear in the TCRdb table, and some are missing; sequencing was by immunoSEQ multiplex PCR. The specimen's table records approximately 38,000 clones. Points from the study as a whole: While the bulk of TCR sequences proved rare, some public TCRs turned up in many donors. Serostatus for CMV was the only available immune exposure information. Cytomegalovirus association was listed for about 150 TCR beta chains. The CMV antigen specificity of three CMV-associated chains was confirmed through in vitro analysis.

V gene TRBV5-1 combines with J gene TRBJ2-2; no reliable D call. Material for sequencing was PBMCs. The TCR originated in a human donor in good health. This CDR3 reads CASSLQSQTGELFF. DNA for the CDR3: TGCGCCAGCAGCTTGCAGTCACAGACCGGGGAGCTGTTTTTT.